The 26 T cell receptor beta chains listed next were all sequenced from one sample in a study of T cell repertoires in cytomegalovirus infection. TCRdb re-analysed the reads in MiXCR, keeping a single row per CDR3 protein. The sample lists approximately 140,000 distinct CDR3 sequences, approximately 9.2% occurring once. Material: PBMCs. The receptors originated from a human donor in good health (CMV status not recorded). Some clones in this sample may be carry-over from other donors' samples.

This clonotype was detected many times. The chain combines TRBV7-2 with TRBJ2-7, with D possibly matching TRBD1 (5 bases). From germline, CDR1 is SGHTA and CDR2 FQGNSA. Trimming stripped 6 bases from V and 0 bases from J, with 12 bases between. The CDR3 is 14 residues long. The CDR3: CASRKGANSYEQYF. In nucleotides, the CDR3 is TGTGCCAGCAGAAAAGGGGCCAACTCCTACGAGCAGTACTTC.

The rearrangement links TRBV27 to TRBJ1-2; 8 bases align to TRBD1. The CDR3 consists of 15 residues. J lost 9 bases, V lost 8 bases, and 17 bases had no gene match. The germline V gene encodes CDR1 MNHEY and CDR2 SMNVEV (reference sequence). The CDR3 nucleotides read TGTGCCAGCCCCCCCACGTACAGGGGGATTGTAAGCTACACCTTC. Protein sequence: CASPPTYRGIVSYTF.

This clonotype was counted ten times or more. The V and J genes are TRBV4-1 and TRBJ2-1; 9 bases fit TRBD2. This CDR3 comprises 16 residues. In germline, CDR1 is MGHRA, CDR2 YSYEKL. V shed 1 base and J 4 bases; nucleotides not matched to a gene: 5. CDR3 amino acids: CASSQVPGLAYNEQFF. CDR3 coding DNA: TGCGCCAGCAGCCAAGTCCCGGGACTAGCTTACAATGAGCAGTTCTTC.

Concerning this clonotype: Germline is not matched at one junction end, which may reflect a read error. The rearrangement joins TRBV20-1 to TRBJ2-3; TRBD2 agrees at 8 bases. The CDR3 has 13 amino acids. Germline CDR1 and CDR2: DFQATT and SNEGSKA (reference sequence). The chain's CDR3 is CNASSGAKDTQYF. In nucleotides, the CDR3 is TGCAATGCTAGTAGCGGGGCGAAAGATACGCAGTATTTT.

This clonotype was recorded at least ten times. The rearrangement joins TRBV5-6 to TRBJ2-7; TRBD2 is a possible D gene (5 bases). V was clipped by 3 bases and J by 6 bases, with 10 bases between them. The CDR3 is made up of 12 amino acids. Germline V gene sequence: CDR1 SGHDT, CDR2 YYEEEE. CDR3 protein: CASSSTGFEQYF. The CDR3 nucleotides read TGTGCCAGCAGCTCCACGGGATTCGAGCAGTACTTC.

The chain employs TRBV20-1 and TRBJ2-1, with 8 bases matching TRBD2. The CDR3 extends over 14 amino acids. With V trimmed by 3 bases and J by 6 bases, 7 bases remained unmatched. Germline V gene data show CDR1 as DFQATT and CDR2 as SNEGSKA (reference sequence). The CDR3 DNA reads as TGCAGTGCTAGGAGCGGGGGCCCTATCAATGAGCAGTTCTTC. It codes for CSARSGGPINEQFF.

This clonotype was observed a handful of times. The chain uses TRBV14 and TRBJ1-1; possibly TRBD1 for D (5 bases). The CDR3 totals 13 residues. V lost 0 bases, J lost 11 bases, and 13 bases lay in between. In germline, CDR1 is SGHDN, CDR2 FVKESK. CDR3 nucleotide sequence: TGTGCCAGCAGCCAAGACCAGGGTATTCGGGCTTTCTTT. This codes for CASSQDQGIRAFF.

In its sample, this clonotype was seen many times. The chain links TRBV7-2 to TRBJ2-3; D is perhaps TRBD2 (6 bases). The CDR3 has 15 residues. Trimming pared 5 bases from V and 0 bases from J, leaving 12 bases between. The germline CDR1 and CDR2 sequences are SGHTA and FQGNSA. CDR3 protein: CASSPRSGSTDTQYF. CDR3 DNA sequence: TGTGCCAGCAGCCCGCGTAGCGGAAGCACAGATACGCAGTATTTT.

This clonotype was counted at least ten times. This rearrangement joins TRBV4-1 to TRBJ2-1, with D unresolved. The germline CDR1 and CDR2 sequences are MGHRA and YSYEKL. The CDR3 sequence is 16 residues long. Trimming left V 0 bases short and J 6 bases short, with 15 bases between. In DNA form, the CDR3 reads TGCGCCAGCAGCCAAGAGGTGGCAGCTCGGGCCAATGAGCAGTTCTTC. It translates to CASSQEVAARANEQFF.

Ten or more counts support this clonotype. The genes are TRBV4-1 and TRBJ1-6; D remains ambiguous. V lost 1 base, J lost 7 bases, and 11 bases lay in between. The length of the CDR3 is 15 residues. Germline assignment: CDR1 MGHRA and CDR2 YSYEKL. The CDR3 here is CASSQGGIGNSPLHF. The CDR3 DNA is TGCGCCAGCAGCCAAGGGGGAATTGGCAATTCACCCCTCCACTTT.

A few counts support this clonotype. The chain uses TRBV20-1 and TRBJ2-1; D is uncertain. The CDR3 consists of 16 residues. Trimming left V 0 bases short and J 0 bases short, with 12 bases between. Germline V gene sequence: CDR1 DFQATT, CDR2 SNEGSKA (reference sequence). In DNA form, the CDR3 reads TGCAGTGCTAGAGAATCAGGCCCGAGCTCCTACAATGAGCAGTTCTTC. It codes for CSARESGPSSYNEQFF.

This clonotype showed up just a few times. The V call is TRBV6-1, the J call TRBJ1-1; 10 bases match TRBD1. After removal of 2 bases from V and 4 bases from J, the junction contained 4 bases not matched to a gene. The germline V gene encodes CDR1 MNHNS and CDR2 SASEGT. The CDR3 is made up of 15 amino acids. The CDR3 sequence is CASSESGTGATEAFF. CDR3 nucleotide sequence: TGTGCCAGCAGTGAATCCGGGACAGGGGCCACTGAAGCTTTCTTT.

The genes are TRBV28 and TRBJ2-5, with TRBD2 as a possible D gene (6 bases). Between the trimmed V and J ends, which lost 6 bases and 1 base, there was a span of 15 bases. CDR1 is MDHEN and CDR2 is SYDVKM in the germline V gene. The CDR3 runs 15 residues. CDR3 loop: CASSQDGGLQETQYF. In nucleotides, the CDR3 is TGTGCCAGCAGCCAGGATGGGGGACTCCAAGAGACCCAGTACTTC.

The chain joins TRBV19 to TRBJ1-1; no clear D gene. The germline CDR1 and CDR2 sequences are LNHDA and SQIVND (reference sequence). CDR3 length equals 14 residues. V was cut by 4 bases and J by 0 bases, with 9 bases left in between. The CDR3 spells CASSTREMNTEAFF. The CDR3 nucleotides read TGTGCCAGTAGTACACGCGAGATGAACACTGAAGCTTTCTTT.

This clonotype was detected many times. V gene TRBV11-3 combines with J gene TRBJ2-1; 14 bases are a match to TRBD2. In germline, CDR1 is SGHNT, CDR2 YENEEA. The length of the CDR3 is 19 residues. V gave up 0 bases and J gave up 1 base; unmatched junction bases: 5. In DNA form, the CDR3 reads TGTGCCAGCAGCTTAGATGGGACTAGCGGGAGTGGGTCCTACAATGAGCAGTTCTTC. Residues: CASSLDGTSGSGSYNEQFF.

This clonotype was observed many times. CDR3 in amino acids: CASSQVRGGPYEQYF. The CDR3 region has the DNA TGTGCCAGCAGCCAAGTAAGGGGCGGACCGTACGAGCAGTACTTC. The chain is built from TRBV14 and TRBJ2-7; maybe TRBD1 (5 bases). Germline lookup yields CDR1 SGHDN and CDR2 FVKESK. Trimming removed 1 base at V and 4 bases at J, with 14 bases between. CDR3 length equals 15 residues.

This clonotype showed up many times. V usage is TRBV24-1 and J usage is TRBJ2-1; unclear D gene. V lost 1 base and J 10 bases, leaving 4 bases between the germline ends. The CDR3 extends over 11 amino acids. Germline CDR1 KGHDR, CDR2 SFDVKD. The CDR3 DNA is TGTGCCACCAGTGATTTATACGAGCAGTTCTTC. It is translated as CATSDLYEQFF.

The chain links TRBV29-1 to TRBJ2-2, with 9 bases fitting TRBD2. Germline CDR1 SQVTM, CDR2 ANQGSEA. The ends lost 7 bases at V and 3 bases at J; junction bases unmatched: 3. The CDR3 consists of 13 residues. Here the CDR3 reads CSGWTSDTGELFF. CDR3 DNA sequence: TGCAGCGGGTGGACTAGCGACACCGGGGAGCTGTTTTTT.

This clonotype was seen a handful of times. The chain recombines TRBV5-1 with TRBJ1-1; 9 positions agree with TRBD1. The CDR3 runs to 15 residues. Looked up from germline, CDR1 is SGHRS and CDR2 is YFSETQ. V gave up 0 bases and J gave up 5 bases; unmatched junction bases: 5. The CDR3 nucleotides are TGCGCCAGCAGCTTGGCCGTAGGACAGGGGACTGAAGCTTTCTTT. This gives the protein CASSLAVGQGTEAFF.

A few counts support this clonotype. This chain links TRBV12-3 or TRBV12-4 with TRBJ1-1; unclear D gene. Trimming pared 8 bases from V and 3 bases from J, leaving 13 bases between. The CDR3 totals 13 residues. The CDR3 here is CASGRQAHTEAFF. The CDR3 DNA is TGTGCCAGCGGGCGGCAGGCCCACACTGAAGCTTTCTTT.

This clonotype was counted ten times or more. The chain carries TRBV7-2 and TRBJ2-4; 9 nucleotides line up with TRBD1. The germline V gene has CDR1 SGHTA and CDR2 FQGNSA. The CDR3 length is 14 residues. The trim removed 4 bases at V and 8 bases at J, leaving 6 bases unmatched. This chain's CDR3 is CASSSGQGKDIQYF. CDR3 nucleotides: TGTGCCAGCAGCTCGGGACAGGGAAAGGACATTCAGTACTTC.

This clonotype came up many times. A read error may account for a junction end that differs from germline. CDR3 protein: CAWSTGGKDYEQYF. The CDR3 region has the DNA TGTGCTTGGAGTACAGGGGGAAAGGACTACGAGCAGTACTTC. V usage is TRBV30 and J usage is TRBJ2-7, with TRBD1 matching over 8 bases. This CDR3 region has 14 residues. Looked up from germline, CDR1 is GTSNPN and CDR2 is SVGIG (reference sequence).

This clonotype was recorded many times. V is TRBV7-8 and J is TRBJ1-1; possible D gene TRBD1, 5 bases. Per germline, CDR1 SGHVS and CDR2 FQNEAQ. The CDR3 is 16 residues long. The V gene lost 5 bases and the J gene lost 0 bases, with 16 bases spanning the gap. The CDR3 nucleotides are TGTGCCAGCAGCCGACGTGAGGGGTTGATGAACACTGAAGCTTTCTTT. Amino acid sequence: CASSRREGLMNTEAFF.

This clonotype was observed many times. V and J are TRBV7-2 and TRBJ2-1; TRBD2 might be the D (5 bases). The CDR3 runs to 15 residues. Germline CDR1 is SGHTA and CDR2 is FQGNSA. V dropped 5 bases and J dropped 1 base, with 12 bases sitting between them. CDR3 sequence reads: CASSTDYYSYNEQFF. The CDR3 nucleotides read TGTGCCAGCAGCACCGACTACTATTCCTACAATGAGCAGTTCTTC.

The gene calls are TRBV5-1 and TRBJ1-6; D ambiguous. Germline V gene data show CDR1 as SGHRS and CDR2 as YFSETQ. Trimming pared 0 bases from V and 8 bases from J, leaving 12 bases between. This CDR3 is built from 15 residues. CDR3 DNA: TGCGCCAGCAGCTTGGCCTGGGTAATGGATTCACCCCTCCACTTT. It codes for CASSLAWVMDSPLHF.

The rearrangement uses TRBV29-1 and TRBJ1-4; possibly TRBD1 for D (5 bases). Per germline, CDR1 SQVTM and CDR2 ANQGSEA. The CDR3 contains 13 residues. The V end lost 7 bases, the J end lost 0 bases, and 9 bases lay between the germline ends. In DNA, the CDR3 is TGCAGCGGGGGCTTCACAACTAATGAAAAACTGTTTTTT. Protein sequence: CSGGFTTNEKLFF. Looking up the rest from reference TRBV29-1 and TRBJ1-4 gives the full variable domain: SAVISQKPSRDICQRGTSLTIQCQVDSQVTMMFWYRQQPGQSLTLIATANQGSEATYESGFVIDKFPISRPNLTFSTLTVSNMSPEDSSIYLCSGGFTTNEKLFFGSGTQLSVL.